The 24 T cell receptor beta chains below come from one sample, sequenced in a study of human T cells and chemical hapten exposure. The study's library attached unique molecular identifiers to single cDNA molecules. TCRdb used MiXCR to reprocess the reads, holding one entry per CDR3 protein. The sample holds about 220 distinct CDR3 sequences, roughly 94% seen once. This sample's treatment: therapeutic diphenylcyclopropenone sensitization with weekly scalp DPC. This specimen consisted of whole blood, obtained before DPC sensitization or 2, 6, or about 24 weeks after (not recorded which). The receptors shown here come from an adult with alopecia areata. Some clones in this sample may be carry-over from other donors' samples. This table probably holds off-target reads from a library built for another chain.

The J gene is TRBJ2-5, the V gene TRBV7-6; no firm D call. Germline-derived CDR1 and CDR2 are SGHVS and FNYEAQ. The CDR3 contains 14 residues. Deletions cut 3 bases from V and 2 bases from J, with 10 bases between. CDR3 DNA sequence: TGTGCCAGCAGCTTGGCGGTAGCACAAGAGACCCAGTACTTC. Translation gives CASSLAVAQETQYF.

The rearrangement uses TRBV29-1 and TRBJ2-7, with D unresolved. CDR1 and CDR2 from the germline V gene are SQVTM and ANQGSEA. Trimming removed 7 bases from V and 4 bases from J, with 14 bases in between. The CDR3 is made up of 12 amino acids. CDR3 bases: TGCAGCGCATCCATCTTTGGGTACGAGCAGTACTTC. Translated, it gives CSASIFGYEQYF.

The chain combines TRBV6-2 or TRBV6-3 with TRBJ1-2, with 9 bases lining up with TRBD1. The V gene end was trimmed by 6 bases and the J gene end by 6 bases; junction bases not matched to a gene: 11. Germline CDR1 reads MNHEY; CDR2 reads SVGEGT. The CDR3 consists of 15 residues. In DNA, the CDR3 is TGTGCCAGCAGACCCCGGGACAGGGCTCGCGATGGCTACACCTTC. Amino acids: CASRPRDRARDGYTF.

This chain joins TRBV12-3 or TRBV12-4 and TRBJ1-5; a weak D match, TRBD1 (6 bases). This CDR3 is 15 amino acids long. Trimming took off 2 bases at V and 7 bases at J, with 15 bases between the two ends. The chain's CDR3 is CASSLMVAGDQPQHF. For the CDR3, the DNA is TGTGCCAGCAGTTTAATGGTCGCAGGGGACCAGCCCCAGCATTTT.

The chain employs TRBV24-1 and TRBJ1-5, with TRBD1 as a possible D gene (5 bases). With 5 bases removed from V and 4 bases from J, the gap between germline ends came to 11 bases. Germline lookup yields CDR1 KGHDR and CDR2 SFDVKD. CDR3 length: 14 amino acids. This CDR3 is CATSAGAGNQPQHF. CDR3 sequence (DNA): TGTGCCACCAGTGCCGGGGCAGGGAATCAGCCCCAGCATTTT.

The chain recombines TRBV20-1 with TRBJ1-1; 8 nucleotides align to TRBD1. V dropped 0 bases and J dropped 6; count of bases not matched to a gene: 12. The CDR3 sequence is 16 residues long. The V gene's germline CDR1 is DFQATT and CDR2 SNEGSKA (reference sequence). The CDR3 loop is CSARDSTGGTGSEAFF. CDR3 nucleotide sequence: TGCAGTGCTAGAGATAGCACAGGGGGAACGGGCTCTGAAGCTTTCTTT.

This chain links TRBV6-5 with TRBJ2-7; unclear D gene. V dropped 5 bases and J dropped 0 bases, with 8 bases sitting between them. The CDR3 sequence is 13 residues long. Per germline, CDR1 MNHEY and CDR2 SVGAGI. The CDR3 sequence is CASSRPNSYEQYF. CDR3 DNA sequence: TGTGCCAGCAGTCGCCCGAACTCCTACGAGCAGTACTTC.

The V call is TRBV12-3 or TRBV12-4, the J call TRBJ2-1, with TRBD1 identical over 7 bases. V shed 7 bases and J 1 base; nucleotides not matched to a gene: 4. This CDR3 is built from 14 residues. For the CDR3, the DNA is TGTGCCAGCACCCCGGACAGGTCCTACAATGAGCAGTTCTTC. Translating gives CASTPDRSYNEQFF.

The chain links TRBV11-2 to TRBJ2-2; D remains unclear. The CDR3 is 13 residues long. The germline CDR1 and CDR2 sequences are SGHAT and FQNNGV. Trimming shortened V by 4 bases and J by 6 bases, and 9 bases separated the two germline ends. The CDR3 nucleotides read TGTGCCAGCAGCTCCTATAAAGCCGGGGAGCTGTTTTTT. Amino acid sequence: CASSSYKAGELFF. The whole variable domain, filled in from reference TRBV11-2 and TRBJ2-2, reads EAGVAQSPRYKIIEKRQSVAFWCNPISGHATLYWYQQILGQGPKLLIQFQNNGVVDDSQLPKDRFSAERLKGVDSTLKIQPAKLEDSAVYLCASSSYKAGELFFGEGSRLTVL.

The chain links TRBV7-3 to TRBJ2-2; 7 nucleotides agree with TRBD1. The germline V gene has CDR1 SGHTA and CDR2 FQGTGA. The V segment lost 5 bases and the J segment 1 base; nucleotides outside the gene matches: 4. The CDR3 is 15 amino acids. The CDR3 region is CASSRGQENTGELFF. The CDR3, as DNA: TGTGCCAGCAGCCGTGGACAGGAGAACACCGGGGAGCTGTTTTTT. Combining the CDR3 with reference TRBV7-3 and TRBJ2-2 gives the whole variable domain GAGVSQTPSNKVTEKGKYVELRCDPISGHTALYWYRQSLGQGPEFLIYFQGTGAADDSGLPNDRFFAVRPEGSVSTLKIQRTERGDSAVYLCASSRGQENTGELFFGEGSRLTVL.

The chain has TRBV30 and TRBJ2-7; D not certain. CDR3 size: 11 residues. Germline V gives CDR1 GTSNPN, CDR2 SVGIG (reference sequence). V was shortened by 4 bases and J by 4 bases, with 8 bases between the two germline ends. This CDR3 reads CAWNRGYEQYF. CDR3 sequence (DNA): TGTGCCTGGAATCGTGGTTACGAGCAGTACTTC. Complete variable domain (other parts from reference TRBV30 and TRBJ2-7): SQTIHQWPATLVQPVGSPLSLECTVEGTSNPNLYWYRQAAGRGLQLLFYSVGIGQISSEVPQNLSASRPQDRQFILSSKKLLLSDSGFYLCAWNRGYEQYFGPGTRLTVT.

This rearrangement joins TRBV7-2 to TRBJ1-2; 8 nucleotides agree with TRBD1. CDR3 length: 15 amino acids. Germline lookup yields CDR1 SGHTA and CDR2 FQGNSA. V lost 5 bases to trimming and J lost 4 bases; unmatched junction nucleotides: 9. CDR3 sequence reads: CASSPKNRGSYGYTF. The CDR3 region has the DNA TGTGCCAGCAGCCCCAAAAACAGGGGGAGCTATGGCTACACCTTC. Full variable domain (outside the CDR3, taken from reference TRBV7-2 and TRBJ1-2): GAGVSQSPSNKVTEKGKDVELRCDPISGHTALYWYRQSLGQGLEFLIYFQGNSAPDKSGLPSDRFSAERTGGSVSTLTIQRTQQEDSAVYLCASSPKNRGSYGYTFGSGTRLTVV.

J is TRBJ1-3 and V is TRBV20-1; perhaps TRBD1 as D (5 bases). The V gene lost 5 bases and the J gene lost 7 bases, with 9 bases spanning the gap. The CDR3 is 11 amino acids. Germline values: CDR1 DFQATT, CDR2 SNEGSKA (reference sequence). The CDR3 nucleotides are TGCAGTGCTCGGCAGGGCAACACCATATATTTT. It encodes CSARQGNTIYF.

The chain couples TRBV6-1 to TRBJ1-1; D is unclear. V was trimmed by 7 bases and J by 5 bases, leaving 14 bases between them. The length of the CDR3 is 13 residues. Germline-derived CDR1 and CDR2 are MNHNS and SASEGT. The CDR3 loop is CASNTVPWTEAFF. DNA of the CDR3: TGTGCCAGCAACACAGTCCCGTGGACTGAAGCTTTCTTT.

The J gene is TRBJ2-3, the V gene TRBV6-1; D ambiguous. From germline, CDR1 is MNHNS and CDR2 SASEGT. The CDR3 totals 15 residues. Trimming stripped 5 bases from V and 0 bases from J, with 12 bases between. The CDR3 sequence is CASSPPAISTDTQYF. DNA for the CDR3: TGTGCCAGCAGTCCTCCGGCGATTAGCACAGATACGCAGTATTTT.

CDR3 residues: CASSQEVWTSAPQQEQFF. The CDR3 DNA sequence: TGTGCCAGCAGCCAAGAAGTCTGGACTAGCGCCCCACAACAGGAGCAGTTCTTC. The chain joins TRBV3-1 to TRBJ2-1; 9 bases are a match to TRBD2. The CDR3 has 18 amino acids. The germline V gene has CDR1 LGHDT and CDR2 YNNKEL (reference sequence). J was trimmed by 10 bases and V by 0 bases; bases with no gene match: 16.

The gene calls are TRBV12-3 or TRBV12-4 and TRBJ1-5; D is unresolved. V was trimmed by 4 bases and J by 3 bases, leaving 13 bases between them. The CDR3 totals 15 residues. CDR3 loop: CASSSPREPNQPQHF. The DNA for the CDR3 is TGTGCCAGCAGTTCCCCGAGGGAGCCCAATCAGCCCCAGCATTTT.

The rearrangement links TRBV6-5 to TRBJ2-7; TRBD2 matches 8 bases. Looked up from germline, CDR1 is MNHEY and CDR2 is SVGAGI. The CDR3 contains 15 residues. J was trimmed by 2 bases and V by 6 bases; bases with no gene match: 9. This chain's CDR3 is CASSRTSGVAYEQYF. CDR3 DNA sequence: TGTGCCAGCAGCCGAACTAGCGGAGTTGCCTACGAGCAGTACTTC.

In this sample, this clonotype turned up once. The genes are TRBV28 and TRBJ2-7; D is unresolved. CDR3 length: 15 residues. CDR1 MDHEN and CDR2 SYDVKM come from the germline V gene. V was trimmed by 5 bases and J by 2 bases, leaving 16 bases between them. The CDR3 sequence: CASSGSETLTYEQYF. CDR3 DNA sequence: TGTGCCAGCAGTGGATCGGAGACACTGACCTACGAGCAGTACTTC. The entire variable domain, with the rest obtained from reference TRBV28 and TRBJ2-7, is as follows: DVKVTQSSRYLVKRTGEKVFLECVQDMDHENMFWYRQDPGLGLRLIYFSYDVKMKEKGDIPEGYSVSREKKERFSLILESASTNQTSMYLCASSGSETLTYEQYFGPGTRLTVT.

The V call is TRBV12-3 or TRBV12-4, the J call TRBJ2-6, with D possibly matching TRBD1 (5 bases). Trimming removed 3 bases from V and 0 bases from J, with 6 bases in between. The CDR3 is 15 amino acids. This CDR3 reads CASSFDSSGANVLTF. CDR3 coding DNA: TGTGCCAGCAGTTTTGACAGCTCTGGGGCCAACGTCCTGACTTTC.

The chain's CDR3 is CASSGTEYNEQFF. The CDR3 coding sequence is TGTGCCAGCAGCGGAACAGAATACAATGAGCAGTTCTTC. The chain recombines TRBV2 with TRBJ2-1, with D unclear. There are 13 residues in the CDR3. V lost 6 bases to trimming and J lost 4 bases, with 10 bases between them. Germline CDR1 reads SNHLY; CDR2 reads FYNNEI. The full variable domain, its missing parts supplied by reference TRBV2 and TRBJ2-1, is EPEVTQTPSHQVTQMGQEVILRCVPISNHLYFYWYRQILGQKVEFLVSFYNNEISEKSEIFDDQFSVERPDGSNFTLKIRSTKLEDSAMYFCASSGTEYNEQFFGPGTRLTVL.

CDR3 loop: CASSLGQGSNSPLHF. The CDR3 DNA reads as TGTGCCAGCTCATTGGGACAGGGTAGTAATTCACCCCTCCACTTT. The chain has TRBV18 and TRBJ1-6; 9 nucleotides line up with TRBD1. The CDR3 length is 15 residues. V dropped 5 bases and J dropped 6; count of bases not matched to a gene: 5. Germline V gene sequence: CDR1 KGHSH, CDR2 LQKENI.

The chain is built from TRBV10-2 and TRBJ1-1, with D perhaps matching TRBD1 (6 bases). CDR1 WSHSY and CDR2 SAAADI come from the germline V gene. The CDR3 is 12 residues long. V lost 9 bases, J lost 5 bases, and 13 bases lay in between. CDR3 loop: CASSTGNTEAFF. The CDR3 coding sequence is TGCGCCAGTTCCACAGGGAATACTGAAGCTTTCTTT.

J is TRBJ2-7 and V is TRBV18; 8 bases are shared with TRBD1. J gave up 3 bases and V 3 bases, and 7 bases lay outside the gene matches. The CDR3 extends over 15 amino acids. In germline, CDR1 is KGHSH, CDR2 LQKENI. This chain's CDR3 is CASSPGQVLFYEQYF. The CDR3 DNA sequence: TGTGCCAGCTCACCGGGACAGGTCCTTTTCTACGAGCAGTACTTC.